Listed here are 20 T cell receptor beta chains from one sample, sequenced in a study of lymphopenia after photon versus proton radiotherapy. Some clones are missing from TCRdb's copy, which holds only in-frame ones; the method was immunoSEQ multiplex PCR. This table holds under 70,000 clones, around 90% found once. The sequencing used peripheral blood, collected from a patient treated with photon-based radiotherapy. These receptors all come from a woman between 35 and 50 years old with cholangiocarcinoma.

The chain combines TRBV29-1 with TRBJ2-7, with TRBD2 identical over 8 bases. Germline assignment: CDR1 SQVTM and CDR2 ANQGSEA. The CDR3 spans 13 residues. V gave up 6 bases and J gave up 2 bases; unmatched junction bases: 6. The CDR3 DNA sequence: TGCAGCGTCCTCGGGGGGGGAACCTACGAGCAGTACTTC. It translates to CSVLGGGTYEQYF.

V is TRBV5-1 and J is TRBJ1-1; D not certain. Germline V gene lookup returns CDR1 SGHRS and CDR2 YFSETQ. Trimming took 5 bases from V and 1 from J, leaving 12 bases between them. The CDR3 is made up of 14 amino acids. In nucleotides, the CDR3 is TGCGCCAGCAGAAGTGAGTTGGGGAACACTGAAGCTTTCTTT. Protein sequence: CASRSELGNTEAFF.

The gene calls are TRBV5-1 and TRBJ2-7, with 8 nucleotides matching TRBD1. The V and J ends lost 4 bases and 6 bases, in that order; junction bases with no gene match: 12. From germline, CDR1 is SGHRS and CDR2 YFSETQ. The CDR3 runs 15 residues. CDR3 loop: CASSARQGSPSEQYF. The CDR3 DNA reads TGCGCCAGCAGCGCCCGACAGGGGAGTCCCTCCGAGCAGTACTTC.

CDR3: CASSLGQGWYEQYF. The DNA for the CDR3 is TGTGCCAGCAGCTTAGGGCAGGGGTGGTACGAGCAGTACTTC. The chain joins TRBV7-2 to TRBJ2-7; perhaps TRBD1 as D (6 bases). V dropped 1 base and J dropped 4 bases, with 11 bases sitting between them. CDR1 and CDR2 (germline): SGHTA, FQGNSA. There are 14 residues in the CDR3.

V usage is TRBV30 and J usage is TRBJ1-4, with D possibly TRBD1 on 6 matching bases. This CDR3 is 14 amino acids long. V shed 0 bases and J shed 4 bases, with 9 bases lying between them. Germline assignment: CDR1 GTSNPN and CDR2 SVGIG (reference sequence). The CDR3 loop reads CAWSVGGHNEKLFF. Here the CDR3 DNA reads TGTGCCTGGAGTGTAGGGGGGCATAATGAAAAACTGTTTTTT.

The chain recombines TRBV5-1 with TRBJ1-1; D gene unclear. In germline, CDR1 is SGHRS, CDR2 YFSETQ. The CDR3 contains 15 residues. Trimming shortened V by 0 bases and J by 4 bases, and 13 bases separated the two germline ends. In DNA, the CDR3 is TGCGCCAGCAGCTTGGGGGCGGGATCGGGCACTGAAGCTTTCTTT. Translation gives CASSLGAGSGTEAFF.

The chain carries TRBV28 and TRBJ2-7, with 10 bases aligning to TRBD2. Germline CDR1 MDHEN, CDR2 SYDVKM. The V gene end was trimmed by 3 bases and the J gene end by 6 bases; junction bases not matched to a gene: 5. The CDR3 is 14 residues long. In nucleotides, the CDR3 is TGTGCCAGCAGTTTGGGGCTAGCGGGAGTCGAGCAGTACTTC. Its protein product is CASSLGLAGVEQYF.

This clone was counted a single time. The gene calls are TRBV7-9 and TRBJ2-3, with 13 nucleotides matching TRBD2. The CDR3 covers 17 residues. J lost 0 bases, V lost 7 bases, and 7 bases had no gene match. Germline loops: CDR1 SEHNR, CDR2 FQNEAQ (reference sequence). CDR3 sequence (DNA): TGTGCCAGCATCCCTGGGACTAGCGGGATGAGCACAGATACGCAGTATTTT. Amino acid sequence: CASIPGTSGMSTDTQYF.

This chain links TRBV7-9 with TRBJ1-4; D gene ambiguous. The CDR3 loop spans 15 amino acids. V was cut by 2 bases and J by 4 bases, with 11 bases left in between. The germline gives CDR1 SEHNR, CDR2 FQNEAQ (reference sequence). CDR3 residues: CASSLRVDLNEKLFF. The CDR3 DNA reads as TGTGCCAGCAGCTTAAGGGTAGATCTTAATGAAAAACTGTTTTTT.

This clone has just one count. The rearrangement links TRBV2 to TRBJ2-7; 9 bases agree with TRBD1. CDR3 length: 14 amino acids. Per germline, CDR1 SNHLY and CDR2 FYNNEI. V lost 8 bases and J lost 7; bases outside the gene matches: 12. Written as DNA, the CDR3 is TGTGCCAGCGCAACCCCCACAGGGGGCCGGGAGCAGTACTTC. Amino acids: CASATPTGGREQYF.

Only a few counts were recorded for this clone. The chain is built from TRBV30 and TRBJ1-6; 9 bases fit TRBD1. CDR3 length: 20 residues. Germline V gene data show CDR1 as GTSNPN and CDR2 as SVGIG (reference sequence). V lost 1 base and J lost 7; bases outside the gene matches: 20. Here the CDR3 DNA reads TGTGCCTGGAGTGGGGACCCGGGACAGGGAAGAAGGATCCGGAATTCACCCCTCCACTTT. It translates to CAWSGDPGQGRRIRNSPLHF.

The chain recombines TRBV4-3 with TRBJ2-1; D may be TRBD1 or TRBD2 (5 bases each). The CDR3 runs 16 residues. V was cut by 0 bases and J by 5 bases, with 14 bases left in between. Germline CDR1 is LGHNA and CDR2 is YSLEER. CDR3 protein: CASSQEGGTSDNEQFF. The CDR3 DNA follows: TGCGCCAGCAGCCAAGAAGGTGGGACCAGTGACAATGAGCAGTTCTTC.

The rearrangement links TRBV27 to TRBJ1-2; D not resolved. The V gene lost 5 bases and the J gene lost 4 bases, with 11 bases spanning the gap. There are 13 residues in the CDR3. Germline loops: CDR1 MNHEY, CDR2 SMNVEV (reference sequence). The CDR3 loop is CASSPLGSYGYTF. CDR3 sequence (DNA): TGTGCCAGCAGTCCCCTCGGGTCCTATGGCTACACCTTC.

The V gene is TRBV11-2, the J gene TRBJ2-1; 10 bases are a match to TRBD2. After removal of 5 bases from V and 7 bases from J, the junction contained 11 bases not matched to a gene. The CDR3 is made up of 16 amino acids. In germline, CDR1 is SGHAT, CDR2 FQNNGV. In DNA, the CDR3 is TGTGCCAGCAGCCGCGACAGCGGGAGGGCCGGAAATGAGCAGTTCTTC. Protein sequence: CASSRDSGRAGNEQFF.

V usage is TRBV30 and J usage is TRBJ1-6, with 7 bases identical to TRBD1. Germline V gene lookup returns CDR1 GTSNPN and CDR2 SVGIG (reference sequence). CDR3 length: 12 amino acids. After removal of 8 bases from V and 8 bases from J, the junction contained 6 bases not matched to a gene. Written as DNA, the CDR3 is TGTGCCCGGCAGGGGGAAGATTCACCCCTCCACTTT. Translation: CARQGEDSPLHF.

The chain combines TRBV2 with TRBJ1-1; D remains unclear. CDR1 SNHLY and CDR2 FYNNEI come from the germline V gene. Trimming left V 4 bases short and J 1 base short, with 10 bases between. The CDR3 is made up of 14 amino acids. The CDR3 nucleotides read TGTGCCAGCAGTGTGGGTAGGGCGAACACTGAAGCTTTCTTT. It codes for CASSVGRANTEAFF.

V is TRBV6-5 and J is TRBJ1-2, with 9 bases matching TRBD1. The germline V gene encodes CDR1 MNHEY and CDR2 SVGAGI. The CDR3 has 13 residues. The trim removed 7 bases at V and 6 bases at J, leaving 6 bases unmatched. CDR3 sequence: CASNIGDRDGYTF. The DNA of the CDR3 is TGTGCCAGCAACATAGGGGACAGGGATGGCTACACCTTC.

The CDR3 nucleotides read TGTGCCAGCAGCGTAGGGGCACCCACCTCGGGGGGACCCCTCCACTTT. Residues: CASSVGAPTSGGPLHF. The gene calls are TRBV9 and TRBJ1-6; possibly TRBD1 for D (5 bases). V shed 0 bases and J shed 12 bases, with 19 bases lying between them. The CDR3 runs 16 residues. Germline V gene sequence: CDR1 SGDLS, CDR2 YYNGEE.

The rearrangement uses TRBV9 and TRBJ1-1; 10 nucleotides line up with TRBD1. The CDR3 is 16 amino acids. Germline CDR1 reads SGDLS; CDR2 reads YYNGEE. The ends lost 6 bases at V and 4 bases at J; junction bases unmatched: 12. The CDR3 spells CASNAFTGTGATEAFF. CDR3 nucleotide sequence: TGTGCCAGCAACGCTTTTACCGGGACAGGGGCCACTGAAGCTTTCTTT. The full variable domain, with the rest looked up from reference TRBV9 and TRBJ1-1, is DSGVTQTPKHLITATGQRVTLRCSPRSGDLSVYWYQQSLDQGLQFLIQYYNGEERAKGNILERFSAQQFPDLHSELNLSSLELGDSALYFCASNAFTGTGATEAFFGQGTRLTVV.

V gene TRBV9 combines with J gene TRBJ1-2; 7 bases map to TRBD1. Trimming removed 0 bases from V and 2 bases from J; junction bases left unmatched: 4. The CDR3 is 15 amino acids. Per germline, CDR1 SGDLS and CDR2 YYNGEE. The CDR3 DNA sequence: TGTGCCAGCAGCGTAGAGCCGGGACAGAACTATGGCTACACCTTC. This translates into CASSVEPGQNYGYTF.